Sequencing of this T cell receptor (beta chain) was carried out in a study of blood T cell repertoires in COVID-19 (dated by TCRdb to the early 2020s). About the study as a whole: Samples from collaborators originated in the United States, Italy and Spain and spanned both the acute and convalescent phases of COVID-19. The prospective study material was composed of cDNA or gDNA derived from T cells, B-cell-depleted T cells, or PBMCs. Deeply sampled blood TCRbeta repertoires from subjects exposed to, actively infected with, or recovered from COVID-19 were included in the dataset. A freely available public database, intended as a resource for researchers studying the immune response to SARS-CoV-2, is where the repertoires were released. Samples came from the ongoing ImmuneRACE study (first 160 participants) plus 1,254 subjects from 6 global collaborators. A de-identified subject ID, COVID-19 status, age in years and sex were almost always included in the sample metadata. Where HLA class I and class II types were available, the types were taken from metadata supplied by the sample provider, not from assay-based typing. The full study reports these points: The amount of clinical and demographic metadata varied by source and participant and was provided uncurated.

This clone was observed a single time. This receptor's antigen is unknown. No much larger clone exists at a distance of one base, and base qualities are not known. Another Seattle source contributed samples from volunteer blood donors who had recovered from COVID-19. Whole blood was collected in K2EDTA tubes by collaborating institutions according to the institutions' own protocols. For TCRbeta analysis, collaborators shipped samples as frozen whole blood, isolated PBMCs, or DNA extracted from either of those sample types. The immunoSEQ Assay, a bias-controlled multiplex PCR, was used to amplify TCRbeta CDR3 regions from genomic DNA. In the paper's pipeline: The number of nucleated cells in each sample was estimated from the amplification of reference gene primers within the assay. To quantify the absolute abundance of each unique TCRbeta CDR3 rearrangement, sequence reads were collapsed and filtered. For each sample, productive Simpson clonality was calculated as the square root of Simpson's diversity index over productive rearrangements. This immuneACCESS table, as held by TCRdb, lists in-frame sequences with V and J called but not all clones. Of the missing ones, under half trace to an unresolved V gene in checked studies; the others have no known cause. V and J calls and clone size follow that table, whereas D and trimming were derived from the DNA. A total of about 160,000 clones appear in this sample, about 91% of them only once. Of the sample, 3.5% to 4% falls within the top ten clones.

V is clipped by 7 bases and J by 1 base, and the sequence between their germline boundaries is 8 bases long. Per the germline V gene, SGHDN is the CDR1 and FVKESK is the CDR2. From the cysteine through the phenylalanine, the CDR3 covers 13 amino acids. Only the CDR3 part of the read is kept: 39 bases, read in frame from the first base. The clonotype was recovered from an older woman who had recovered from COVID-19. The chain is made from TRBV14 and TRBJ1-5, with a tentative D gene TRBD1 over 6 matching bases. The sequenced sample was peripheral blood. The CDR3 protein sequence reads: CASNRASNQPQHF. Read as DNA, the sequence is TGTGCCAGCAACAGGGCGAGCAATCAGCCCCAGCATTTT.